These 4 T cell receptor beta chains were sequenced from one sample in a study of blood T cells in healthy people across ages. A sample-barcoded 5' primer and a J-beta primer mix were used in a second PCR of roughly 7 to 12 cycles. One entry per CDR3 protein, called by TCRdb with MiXCR from the 5' RACE reads. The sample shows roughly 1,800,000 distinct CDR3 sequences, around half of them seen only once. The material sequenced was blood. Receptors originate from a woman in her thirties or forties in good health.

The CDR3 region is CASRKGSNNEQYF. The CDR3 DNA sequence: TGCGCCAGCAGAAAAGGATCCAACAATGAGCAGTACTTC. The chain carries TRBV5-1 and TRBJ2-5; D is undetermined. V lost 5 bases and J 11 bases, leaving 19 bases between the germline ends. The CDR3 is 13 residues long. CDR1 SGHRS and CDR2 YFSETQ come from the germline V gene.

The J gene is TRBJ2-5, the V gene TRBV28; the match to TRBD2 covers 8 bases. The J segment lost 5 bases and the V segment lost 8 bases, leaving 13 bases of the junction unmatched. The CDR3 contains 15 residues. From germline, CDR1 is MDHEN and CDR2 SYDVKM. CDR3 protein: CASLRGGLLGETQYF. The CDR3 DNA is TGTGCCAGCCTCCGGGGGGGCCTACTGGGGGAGACCCAGTACTTC.

The chain couples TRBV20-1 to TRBJ1-2; unclear D gene. V lost 6 bases to trimming and J lost 9 bases, with 17 bases between them. Germline V gene sequence: CDR1 DFQATT, CDR2 SNEGSKA (reference sequence). This CDR3 has 12 residues. The CDR3 bases are TGCAGTGCGGGGAAGGCCCCTTATAGCTACACCTTC. Translating gives CSAGKAPYSYTF.

This clonotype was seen more than once but under ten times. This chain uses TRBV6-5 with TRBJ2-7, with 7 bases that match TRBD1. The CDR3 consists of 15 residues. Germline V gene data show CDR1 as MNHEY and CDR2 as SVGAGI. V lost 6 bases and J lost 3; bases outside the gene matches: 11. CDR3 loop: CASSLYSTGSYEQYF. The CDR3 DNA is TGTGCCAGCAGCCTATACTCGACAGGGAGCTACGAGCAGTACTTC.